These T cell receptor beta chains were read from a single sample in a study of T cell repertoires in cytomegalovirus infection. TCRdb passed the reads through MiXCR, listing each CDR3 protein once. The data show roughly 800,000 distinct CDR3 sequences, almost 30% seen once. Which antigens these TCRs recognize remains unknown. The source was cultured CD8+ T cells from PBMCs, collected from culture after CMV antigen stimulation. These receptors came from a human donor in good health (CMV status not recorded). Some clones in this sample may be carry-over from other donors' samples. Both conserved end residues are part of each CDR3. A D gene is named only where the DNA matches it firmly. Clone size is given for some rows only: seen once, a few or many times, or a class if the clone is expanded.

v_gene	abundance	j_gene	d_gene	CDR3nt	CDR3aa
TRBV9	many	TRBJ1-3	-	TGTGCCAGCAGCGTAGAAGGGTTGACTGGAAACACCATATATTTT	CASSVEGLTGNTIYF
TRBV7-8	few	TRBJ2-2	TRBD1	TGTGCCATCAGCAAGACGGGACAGGGGGCCGGCGGGGAGCTGTTTTTT	CAISKTGQGAGGELFF
TRBV6-6	few	TRBJ2-7	TRBD2	TGTGCCAGCAGTTCCCGGGGGACTAGCGGGGGATCGGTAATCGAGCAGTACTTC	CASSSRGTSGGSVIEQYF
TRBV6-6	-	TRBJ1-5	-	TGTGCCAGCAGTTACGGGGGGGACAATCAGCCCCAGCATTTT	CASSYGGDNQPQHF
TRBV5-6	-	TRBJ2-5	TRBD2	TGTGCCAGCAGCTCGGGACTAGCGGAGTTTCCAGAGACCCAGTACTTC	CASSSGLAEFPETQYF
TRBV9	-	TRBJ1-1	TRBD1	TGTGCCAGCAGCGACGGGACAGGGGTTCGAACTGAAGCTTTCTTT	CASSDGTGVRTEAFF
TRBV16	-	TRBJ1-2	-	TGTGCCAGCAGCCAATCTGTCAGGGCCCTCTATGGCTACACCTTC	CASSQSVRALYGYTF
TRBV27	few	TRBJ1-5	TRBD1	TGTGCCAGCAGTTGGTTCTGGACCGGGACAGGGGATCAGCCCCAGCATTTT	CASSWFWTGTGDQPQHF
TRBV7-2	many	TRBJ2-3	-	TGTGCCAGCACCCCTACACCCACAGATACGCAGTATTTT	CASTPTPTDTQYF
TRBV2	-	TRBJ1-2	TRBD1	TGTGCCACCGGGACAGACTATGGCTACACCTTC	CATGTDYGYTF
TRBV25-1	-	TRBJ1-5	-	TGTGCCAGCAGTGAATGGCTAGGCAATCAGCCCCAGCATTTT	CASSEWLGNQPQHF
TRBV7-9	few	TRBJ1-5	TRBD1	TGTGCCAGCAGCTCCGGGACAGGGACTTATCAGCCCCAGCATTTT	CASSSGTGTYQPQHF
TRBV29-1	-	TRBJ2-7	-	TGCAGCGTTGAAGATGGGGATACCTACGAGCAGTACTTC	CSVEDGDTYEQYF